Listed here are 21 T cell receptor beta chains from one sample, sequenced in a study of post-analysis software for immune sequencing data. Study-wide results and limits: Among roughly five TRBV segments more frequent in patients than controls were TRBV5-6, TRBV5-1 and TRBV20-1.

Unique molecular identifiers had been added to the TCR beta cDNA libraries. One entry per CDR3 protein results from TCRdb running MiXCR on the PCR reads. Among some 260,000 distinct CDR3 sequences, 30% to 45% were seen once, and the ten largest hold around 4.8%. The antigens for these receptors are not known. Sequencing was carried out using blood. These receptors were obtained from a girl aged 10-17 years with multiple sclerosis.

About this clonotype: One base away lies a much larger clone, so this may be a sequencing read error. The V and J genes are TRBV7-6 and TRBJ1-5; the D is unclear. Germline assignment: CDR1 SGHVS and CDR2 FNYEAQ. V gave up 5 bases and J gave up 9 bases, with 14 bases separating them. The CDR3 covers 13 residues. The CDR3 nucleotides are TGTGCCAGCAGCCAAGAGGGTAGCGGGCCCCAGCATTTT. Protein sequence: CASSQEGSGPQHF.

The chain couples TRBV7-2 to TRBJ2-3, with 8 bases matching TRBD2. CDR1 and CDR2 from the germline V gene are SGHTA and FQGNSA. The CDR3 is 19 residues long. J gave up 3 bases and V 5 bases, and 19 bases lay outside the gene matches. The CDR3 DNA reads TGTGCCAGCAGCCCATCTTCGAATAGCGGGGAACGGACTACAGATACGCAGTATTTT. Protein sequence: CASSPSSNSGERTTDTQYF.

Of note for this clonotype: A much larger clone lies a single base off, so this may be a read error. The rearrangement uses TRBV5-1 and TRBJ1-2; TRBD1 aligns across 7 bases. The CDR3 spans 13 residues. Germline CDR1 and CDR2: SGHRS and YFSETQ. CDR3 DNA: TGCGCCAGCAGCGACAGGGTCACCTATGGCCACACCTTC. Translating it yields CASSDRVTYGHTF.

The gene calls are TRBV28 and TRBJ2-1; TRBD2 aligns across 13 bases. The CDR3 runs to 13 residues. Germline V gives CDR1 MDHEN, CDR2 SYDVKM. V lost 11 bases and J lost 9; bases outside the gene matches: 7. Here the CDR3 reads CAGKGLAGLEQFF. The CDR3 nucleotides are TGTGCCGGCAAGGGACTAGCGGGACTTGAGCAGTTCTTC.

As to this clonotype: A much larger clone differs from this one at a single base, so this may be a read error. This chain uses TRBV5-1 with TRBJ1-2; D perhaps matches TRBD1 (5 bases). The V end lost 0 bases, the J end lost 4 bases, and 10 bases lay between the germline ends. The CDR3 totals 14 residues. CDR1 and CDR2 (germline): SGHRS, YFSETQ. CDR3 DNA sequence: TGCGCCAGCAGCTTGGCAGCAGGGCGCTATGGCTACACCTTC. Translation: CASSLAAGRYGYTF.

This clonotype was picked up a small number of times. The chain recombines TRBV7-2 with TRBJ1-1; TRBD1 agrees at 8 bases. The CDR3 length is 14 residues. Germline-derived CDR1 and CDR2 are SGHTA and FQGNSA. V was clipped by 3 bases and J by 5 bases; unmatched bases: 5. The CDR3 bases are TGTGCCAGCAGCTTCCGGACAGGGAGGACTGAAGCTTTCTTT. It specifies CASSFRTGRTEAFF.

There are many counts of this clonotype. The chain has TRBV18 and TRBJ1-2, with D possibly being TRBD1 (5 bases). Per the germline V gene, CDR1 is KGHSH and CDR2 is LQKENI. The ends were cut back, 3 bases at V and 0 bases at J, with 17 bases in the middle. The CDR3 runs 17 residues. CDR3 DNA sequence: TGTGCCAGCTCACCGCTTGACAGTGGGCCAGCTAACTATGGCTACACCTTC. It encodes CASSPLDSGPANYGYTF.

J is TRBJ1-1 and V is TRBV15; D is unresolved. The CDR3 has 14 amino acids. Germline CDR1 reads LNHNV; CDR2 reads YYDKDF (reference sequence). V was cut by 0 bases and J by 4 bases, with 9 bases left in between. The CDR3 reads CATSRDPGVTEAFF. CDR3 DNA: TGTGCCACCAGCAGAGATCCGGGAGTCACTGAAGCTTTCTTT.

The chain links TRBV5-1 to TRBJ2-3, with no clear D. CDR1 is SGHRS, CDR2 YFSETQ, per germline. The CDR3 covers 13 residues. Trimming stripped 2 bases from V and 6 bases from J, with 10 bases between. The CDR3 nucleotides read TGCGCCAGCAGCTTCCCAGGAGAGGATACGCAGTATTTT. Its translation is CASSFPGEDTQYF.

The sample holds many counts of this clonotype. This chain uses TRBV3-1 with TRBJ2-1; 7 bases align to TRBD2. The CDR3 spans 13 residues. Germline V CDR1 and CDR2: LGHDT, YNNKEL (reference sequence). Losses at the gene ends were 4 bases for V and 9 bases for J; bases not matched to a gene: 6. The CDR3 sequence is CASSPQTSSEQFF. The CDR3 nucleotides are TGTGCCAGCAGCCCACAGACTAGCAGTGAGCAGTTCTTC.

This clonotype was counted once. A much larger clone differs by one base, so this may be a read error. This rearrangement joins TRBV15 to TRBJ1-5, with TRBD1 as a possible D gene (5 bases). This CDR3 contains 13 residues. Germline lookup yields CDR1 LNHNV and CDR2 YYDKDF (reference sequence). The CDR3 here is CATTDSPNRPQHF. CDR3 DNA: TGTGCCACCACAGACAGTCCAAATCGGCCCCAGCATTTT.

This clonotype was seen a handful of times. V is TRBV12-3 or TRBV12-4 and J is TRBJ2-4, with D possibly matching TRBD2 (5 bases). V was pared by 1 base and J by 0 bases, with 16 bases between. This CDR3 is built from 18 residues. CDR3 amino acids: CASSLELLSGLAKNIQYF. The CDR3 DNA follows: TGTGCCAGCAGTTTAGAGTTGCTAAGCGGTCTAGCCAAAAACATTCAGTACTTC.

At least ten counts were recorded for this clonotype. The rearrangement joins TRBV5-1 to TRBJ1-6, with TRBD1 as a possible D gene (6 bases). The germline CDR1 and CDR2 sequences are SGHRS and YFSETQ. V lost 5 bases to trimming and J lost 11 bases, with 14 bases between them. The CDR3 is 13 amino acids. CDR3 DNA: TGCGCCAGCAGTCAAAACAGGGAGGCACCCCTCCACTTT. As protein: CASSQNREAPLHF.

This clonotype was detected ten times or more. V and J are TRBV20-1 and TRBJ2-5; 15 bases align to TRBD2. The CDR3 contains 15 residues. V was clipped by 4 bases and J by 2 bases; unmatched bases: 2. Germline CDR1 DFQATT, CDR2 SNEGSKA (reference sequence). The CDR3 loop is CSAMGLAGGQETQYF. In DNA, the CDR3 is TGCAGTGCTATGGGACTAGCGGGGGGTCAAGAGACCCAGTACTTC.

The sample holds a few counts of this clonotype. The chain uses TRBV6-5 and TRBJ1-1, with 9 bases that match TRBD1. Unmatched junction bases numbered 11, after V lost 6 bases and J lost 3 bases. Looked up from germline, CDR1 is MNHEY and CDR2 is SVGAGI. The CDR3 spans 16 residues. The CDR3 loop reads CASSPRDRGRDTEAFF. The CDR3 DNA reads TGTGCCAGCAGCCCTCGAGACAGGGGGAGGGACACTGAAGCTTTCTTT.

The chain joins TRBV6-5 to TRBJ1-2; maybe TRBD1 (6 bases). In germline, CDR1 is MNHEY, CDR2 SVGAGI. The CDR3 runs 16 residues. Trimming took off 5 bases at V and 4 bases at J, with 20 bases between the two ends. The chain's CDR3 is CASSMDRSPPGYGYTF. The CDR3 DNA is TGTGCCAGCAGTATGGACAGATCCCCTCCCGGCTATGGCTACACCTTC.

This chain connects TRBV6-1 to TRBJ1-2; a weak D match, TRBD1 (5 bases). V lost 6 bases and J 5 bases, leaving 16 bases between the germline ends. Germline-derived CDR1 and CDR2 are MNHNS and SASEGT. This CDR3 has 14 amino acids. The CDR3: CASSVDDWGYGYTF. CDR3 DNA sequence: TGTGCCAGCAGCGTAGATGATTGGGGGTATGGCTACACCTTC.

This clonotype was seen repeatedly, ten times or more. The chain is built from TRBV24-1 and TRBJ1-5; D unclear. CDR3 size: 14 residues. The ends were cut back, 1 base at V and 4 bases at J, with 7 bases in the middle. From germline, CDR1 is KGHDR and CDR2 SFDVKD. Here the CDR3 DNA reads TGTGCCACCAGTGATTTTAAGCAGAATCAGCCCCAGCATTTT. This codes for CATSDFKQNQPQHF.

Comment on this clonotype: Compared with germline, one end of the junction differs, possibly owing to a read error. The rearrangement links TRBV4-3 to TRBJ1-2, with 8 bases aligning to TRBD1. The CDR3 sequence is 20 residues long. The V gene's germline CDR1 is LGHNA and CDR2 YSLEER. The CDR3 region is CAGSQEVSGQGFSSNYGYTF. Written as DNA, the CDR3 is TGCGCCGGCAGCCAAGAGGTCTCCGGACAGGGTTTTTCGTCTAACTATGGCTACACCTTC.

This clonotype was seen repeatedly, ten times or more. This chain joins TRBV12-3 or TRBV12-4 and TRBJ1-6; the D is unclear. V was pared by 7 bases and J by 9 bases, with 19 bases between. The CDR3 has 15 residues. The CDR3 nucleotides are TGTGCCAGCAACACTAGAAAGACGGGGATTTCACCCCTCCACTTT. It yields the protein CASNTRKTGISPLHF.

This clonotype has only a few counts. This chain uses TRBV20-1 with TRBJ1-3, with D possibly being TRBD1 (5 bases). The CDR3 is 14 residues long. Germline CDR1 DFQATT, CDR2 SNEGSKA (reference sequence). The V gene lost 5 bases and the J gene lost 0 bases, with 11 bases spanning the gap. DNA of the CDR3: TGCAGTGCTCCCGACAGCAACTCTGGAAACACCATATATTTT. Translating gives CSAPDSNSGNTIYF.